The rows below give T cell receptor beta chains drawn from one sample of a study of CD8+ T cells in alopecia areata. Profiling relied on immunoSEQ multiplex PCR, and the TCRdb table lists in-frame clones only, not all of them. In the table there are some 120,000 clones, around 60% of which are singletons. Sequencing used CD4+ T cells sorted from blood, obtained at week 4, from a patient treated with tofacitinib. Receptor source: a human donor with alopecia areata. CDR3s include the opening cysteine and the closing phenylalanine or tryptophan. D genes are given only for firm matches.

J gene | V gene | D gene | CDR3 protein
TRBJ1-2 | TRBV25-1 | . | CASSDRTVDYGYTF
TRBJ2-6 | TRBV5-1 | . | CASSLAGLGGSGANVLTF
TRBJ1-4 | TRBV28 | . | CASTGPEKANEKLFF
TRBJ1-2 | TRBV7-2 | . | CASAPDRNYGYTF
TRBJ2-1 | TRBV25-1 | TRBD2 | CASIAGLSYNEQFF
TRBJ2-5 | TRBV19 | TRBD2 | CASTSGEQETQYF
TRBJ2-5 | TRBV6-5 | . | CASSEDWGMETQYF
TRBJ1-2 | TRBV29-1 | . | CSVDGQGGYTF
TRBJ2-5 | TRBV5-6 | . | CASSGGGETQYF
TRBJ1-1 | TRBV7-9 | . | CASSTFIRGTEAFF
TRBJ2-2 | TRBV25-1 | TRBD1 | CASREWGTGGRNELFF
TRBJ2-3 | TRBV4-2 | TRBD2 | CASSQGTSGGADTQYF
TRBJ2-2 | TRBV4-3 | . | CASSQVGNTGELFF
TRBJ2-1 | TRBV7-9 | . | CASSQTGTAYNEQFF
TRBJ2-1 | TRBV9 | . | CASSVEQFYNEQFF
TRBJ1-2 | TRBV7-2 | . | CASSRDTGFYGYTF
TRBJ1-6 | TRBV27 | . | CASSLDWNSPLHF
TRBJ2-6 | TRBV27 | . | CASSSTSGANVLTF
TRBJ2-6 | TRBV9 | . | CASSVGDGSGANVLTF
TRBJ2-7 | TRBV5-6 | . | CASSFLEALPSQYF
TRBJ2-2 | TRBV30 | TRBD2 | CAWSALAGFNTGELFF
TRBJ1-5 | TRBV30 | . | CAWSIDSNQPQHF
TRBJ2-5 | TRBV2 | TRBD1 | CASSYDRGGQETQYF